Given below is one T cell receptor beta chain in context. Antigen specificity is unknown. V was cut by 0 bases and J by 5 bases, with 12 bases left in between. CDR3 length: 14 amino acids. Germline lookup yields CDR1 SGHRS and CDR2 YFSETQ. Measured with immunoSEQ multiplex PCR; TCRdb has only the in-frame clones, and not every one. The repertoire consists of 55,000 to 70,000 clones, with about 85% occurring once and the leading ten covering about 1.2%. The entry originates in a study of OX40 agonist ivuxolimab in advanced cancers. Study outcomes and limitations: Nonresponders included some who also had low normalized T-cell clonal expansion.

This chain connects TRBV5-1 to TRBJ2-7, with D perhaps TRBD1 (5 bases). This receptor was taken from an adult with an advanced solid tumor such as melanoma, head and neck, liver or kidney cancer. Sequenced here: CD4+ or CD8+ T cells sorted from blood, sampled in a trial of the OX40 agonist ivuxolimab. The DNA of the CDR3 is TGCGCCAGCAGCTTGGGTACTCCCAGGGACGAGCAGTACTTC. Its protein is CASSLGTPRDEQYF.